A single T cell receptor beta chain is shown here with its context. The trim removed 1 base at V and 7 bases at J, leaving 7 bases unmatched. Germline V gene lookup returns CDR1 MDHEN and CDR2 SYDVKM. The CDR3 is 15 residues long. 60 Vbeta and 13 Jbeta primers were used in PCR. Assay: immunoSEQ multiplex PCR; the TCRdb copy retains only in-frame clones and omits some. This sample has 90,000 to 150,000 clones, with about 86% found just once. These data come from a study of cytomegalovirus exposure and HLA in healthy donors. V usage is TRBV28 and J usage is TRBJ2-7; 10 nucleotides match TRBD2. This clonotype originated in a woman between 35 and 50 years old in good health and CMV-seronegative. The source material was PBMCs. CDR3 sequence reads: CASSLSSGSGREQYF. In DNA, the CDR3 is TGTGCCAGCAGTTTATCTAGCGGGAGCGGGAGGGAGCAGTACTTC.